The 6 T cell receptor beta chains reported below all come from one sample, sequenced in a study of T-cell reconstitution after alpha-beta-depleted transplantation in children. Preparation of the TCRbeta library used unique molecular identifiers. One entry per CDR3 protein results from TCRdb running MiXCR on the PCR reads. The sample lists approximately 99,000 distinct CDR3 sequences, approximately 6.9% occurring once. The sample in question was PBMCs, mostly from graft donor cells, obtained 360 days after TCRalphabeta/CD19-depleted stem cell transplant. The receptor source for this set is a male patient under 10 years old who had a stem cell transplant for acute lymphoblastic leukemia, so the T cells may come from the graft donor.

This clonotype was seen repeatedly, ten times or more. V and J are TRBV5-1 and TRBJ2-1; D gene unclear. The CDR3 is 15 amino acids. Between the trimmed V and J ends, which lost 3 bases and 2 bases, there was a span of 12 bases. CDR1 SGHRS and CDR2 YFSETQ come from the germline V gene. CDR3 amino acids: CASSYRPQPYNEQFF. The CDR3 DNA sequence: TGCGCCAGCAGCTACCGCCCACAGCCCTACAATGAGCAGTTCTTC.

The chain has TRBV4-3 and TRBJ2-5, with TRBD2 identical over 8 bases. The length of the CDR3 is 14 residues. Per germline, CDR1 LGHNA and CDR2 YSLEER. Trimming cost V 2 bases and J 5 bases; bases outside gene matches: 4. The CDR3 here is CASSQYPGGETQYF. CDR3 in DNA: TGCGCCAGCAGCCAATATCCGGGGGGGGAGACCCAGTACTTC.

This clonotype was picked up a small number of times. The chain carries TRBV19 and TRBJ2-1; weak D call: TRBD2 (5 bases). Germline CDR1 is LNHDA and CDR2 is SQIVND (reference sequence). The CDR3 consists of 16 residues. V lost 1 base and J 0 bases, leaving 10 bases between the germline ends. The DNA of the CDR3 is TGTGCCAGTAGTATAGTAGGCGGGCTCTCCTACAATGAGCAGTTCTTC. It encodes CASSIVGGLSYNEQFF.

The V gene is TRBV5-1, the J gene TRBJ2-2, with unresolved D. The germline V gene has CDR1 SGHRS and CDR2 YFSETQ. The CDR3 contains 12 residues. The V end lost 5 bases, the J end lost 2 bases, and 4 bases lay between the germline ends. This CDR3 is CASRKNTGELFF. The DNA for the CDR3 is TGCGCCAGCAGAAAAAACACCGGGGAGCTGTTTTTT.

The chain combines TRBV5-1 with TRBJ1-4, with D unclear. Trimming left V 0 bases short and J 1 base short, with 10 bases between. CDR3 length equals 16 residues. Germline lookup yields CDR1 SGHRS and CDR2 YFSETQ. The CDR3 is CASSLVRRGTNEKLFF. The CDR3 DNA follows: TGCGCCAGCAGCTTGGTCAGGAGAGGAACTAATGAAAAACTGTTTTTT.

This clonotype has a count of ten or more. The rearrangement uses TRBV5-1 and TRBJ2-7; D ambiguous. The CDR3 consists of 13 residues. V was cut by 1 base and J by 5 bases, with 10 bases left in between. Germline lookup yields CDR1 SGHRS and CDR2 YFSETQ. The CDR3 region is CASSLKGFHEQYF. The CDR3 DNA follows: TGCGCCAGCAGCTTGAAGGGATTCCACGAGCAGTACTTC.